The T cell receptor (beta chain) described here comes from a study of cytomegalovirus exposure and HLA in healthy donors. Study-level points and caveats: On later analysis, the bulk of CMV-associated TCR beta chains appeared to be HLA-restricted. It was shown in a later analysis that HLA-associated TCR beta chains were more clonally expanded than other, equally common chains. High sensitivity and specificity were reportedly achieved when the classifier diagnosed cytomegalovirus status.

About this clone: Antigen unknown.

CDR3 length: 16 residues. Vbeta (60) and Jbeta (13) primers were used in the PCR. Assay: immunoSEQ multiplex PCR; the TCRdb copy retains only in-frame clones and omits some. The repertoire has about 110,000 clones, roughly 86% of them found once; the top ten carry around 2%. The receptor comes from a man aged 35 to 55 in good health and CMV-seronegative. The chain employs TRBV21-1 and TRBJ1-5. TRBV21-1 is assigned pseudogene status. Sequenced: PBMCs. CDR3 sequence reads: CAGPGGGSQSNQPQHF. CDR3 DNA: TGTGCCGGACCCGGGGGGGGTTCACAGAGCAATCAGCCCCAGCATTTT.